This entry is about one TCR beta chain. Its specific antigen is unknown. Base-call qualities are not available, and no considerably larger clone is one nucleotide away. The entry originates in a study of blood T cell repertoires in COVID-19 (TCRdb year 2020). A note on the overall study: ImmuneRACE Cohort 3 recovered participants were defined by two consecutive negative NP/OP PCR tests, healthcare professional clearance, or symptom resolution. The dataset comprised deeply sampled blood TCRbeta repertoires from subjects exposed to, actively infected with, or recovered from COVID-19. Samples covering the acute and convalescent phases of COVID-19 were provided by collaborators in the United States, Italy and Spain. A de-identified subject ID, COVID-19 status, age in years and sex were almost always included in the sample metadata. The prospective study material was composed of cDNA or gDNA derived from T cells, B-cell-depleted T cells, or PBMCs. Where available, HLA class I and class II types were taken from metadata supplied by the sample provider and were not determined by assay-based typing. A freely available public database, intended as a resource for researchers studying the immune response to SARS-CoV-2, is where the repertoires were released. Samples were obtained from the ongoing ImmuneRACE study (first 160 participants) and from approximately 1,200 subjects provided by 6 global collaborators. The investigation overall reported the following: The amount of clinical and demographic metadata varied by source and participant and was provided uncurated.

TCRbeta CDR3 regions were amplified from genomic DNA by means of the immunoSEQ Assay, a bias-controlled multiplex PCR. As for how the authors treated the data: Within the assay, amplification of reference gene primers was used to estimate how many nucleated cells each sample contained. To quantify the absolute abundance of each unique TCRbeta CDR3 rearrangement, sequence reads were collapsed and filtered. For each sample, productive Simpson clonality was calculated as the square root of Simpson's diversity index over productive rearrangements. TCRdb holds this immuneACCESS table with in-frame rearrangements only. Some clones are missing; in checked studies, unresolved V genes explain under half, and the rest has no known cause. From that table come the V and J calls and clone size; the DNA was used to work out D and trimming. This sample gives a few hundred thousand clones in total; 80% to 90% of them show up just once. The ten largest clones take up approximately 1.9% of the sample.

In the prospective study, participants were about 18 to 95 years old, resided in about two dozen geographic areas of the United States, and were enrolled through a virtual design. Cohort assignment in the prospective study relied on participant-reported clinical history from a screening survey and a study questionnaire. Mobile phlebotomists in the prospective study collected whole blood, serum and a nasopharyngeal or oropharyngeal swab from every participant. Additional blood draws and questionnaires over an approximately two-month period could optionally be provided by prospective study participants. Before DNA extraction, prospective study blood samples were shipped either frozen or at room temperature. Unmatched junction bases come to 6, with V trimmed by 5 bases and J by 3 bases. The CDR3, from cysteine to phenylalanine, totals 15 residues. Only the CDR3 region is kept as DNA, spanning 45 bases read in frame from base 1. The germline V gene (reference sequence) yields LNHDA for CDR1 and SQIVND for CDR2.

This chain is built from TRBV19 and TRBJ2-2; a stretch of 7 junction bases matches TRBD2. The source material was PBMCs or T cells enriched from blood (not recorded which). This TCR derives from a man in his forties in a cohort exposed to, infected with or recovered from COVID-19 (not recorded which). The DNA reads as follows: TGTGCCAGTAGTGGCCGACTAGCTGACACCGGGGAGCTGTTTTTT. Protein translation: CASSGRLADTGELFF.